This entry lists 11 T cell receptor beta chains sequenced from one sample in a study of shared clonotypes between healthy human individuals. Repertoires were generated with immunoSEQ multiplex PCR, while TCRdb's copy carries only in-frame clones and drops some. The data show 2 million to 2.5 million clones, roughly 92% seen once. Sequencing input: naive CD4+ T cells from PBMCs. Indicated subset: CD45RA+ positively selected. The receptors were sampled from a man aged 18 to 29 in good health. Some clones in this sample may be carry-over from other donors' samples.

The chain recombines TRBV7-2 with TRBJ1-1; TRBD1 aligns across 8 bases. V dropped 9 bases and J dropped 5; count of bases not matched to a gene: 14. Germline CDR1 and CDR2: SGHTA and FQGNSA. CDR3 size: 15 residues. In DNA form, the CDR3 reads TGTGCCAGTTGTTCGAACACAGGGGGAGGTACTGAAGCTTTCTTT. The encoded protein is CASCSNTGGGTEAFF.

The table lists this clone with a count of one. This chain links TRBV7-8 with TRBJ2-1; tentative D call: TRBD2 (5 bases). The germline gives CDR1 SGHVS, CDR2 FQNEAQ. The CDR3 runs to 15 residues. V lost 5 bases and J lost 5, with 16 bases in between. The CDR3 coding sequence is TGTGCCAGCAGCCCGGACTTGACCCTAAACAATGAGCAGTTCTTC. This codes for CASSPDLTLNNEQFF. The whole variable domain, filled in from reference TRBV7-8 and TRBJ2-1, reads GAGVSQSPRYKVAKRGQDVALRCDPISGHVSLFWYQQALGQGPEFLTYFQNEAQLDKSGLPSDRFFAERPEGSVSTLKIQRTQQEDSAVYLCASSPDLTLNNEQFFGPGTRLTVL.

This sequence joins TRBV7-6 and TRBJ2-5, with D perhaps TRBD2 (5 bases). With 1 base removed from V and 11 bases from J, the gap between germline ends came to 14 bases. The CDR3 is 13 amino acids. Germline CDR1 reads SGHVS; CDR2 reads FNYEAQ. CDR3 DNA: TGTGCCAGCAGCTTAGAAGGGTCCCGCGGGCAGTACTTC. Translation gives CASSLEGSRGQYF.

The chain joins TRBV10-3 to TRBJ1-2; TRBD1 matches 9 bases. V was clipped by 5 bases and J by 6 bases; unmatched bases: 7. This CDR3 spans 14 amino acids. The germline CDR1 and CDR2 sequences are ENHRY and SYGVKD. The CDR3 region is CAISRLDRGDGYTF. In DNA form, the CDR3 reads TGTGCCATCAGTAGACTGGACAGGGGAGATGGCTACACCTTC.

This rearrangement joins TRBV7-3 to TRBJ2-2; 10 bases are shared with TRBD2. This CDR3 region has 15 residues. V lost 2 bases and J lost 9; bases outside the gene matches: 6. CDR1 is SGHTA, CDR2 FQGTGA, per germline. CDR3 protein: CASSLASGRVWELFF. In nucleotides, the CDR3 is TGTGCCAGCAGCTTAGCTAGCGGGAGAGTTTGGGAGCTGTTTTTT.

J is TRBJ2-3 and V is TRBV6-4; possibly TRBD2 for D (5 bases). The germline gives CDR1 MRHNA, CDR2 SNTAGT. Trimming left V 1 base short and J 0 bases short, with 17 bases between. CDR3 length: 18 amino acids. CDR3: CASSDCQRAAPSTDTQYF. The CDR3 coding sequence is TGTGCCAGCAGTGACTGCCAGAGAGCGGCCCCTAGCACAGATACGCAGTATTTT.

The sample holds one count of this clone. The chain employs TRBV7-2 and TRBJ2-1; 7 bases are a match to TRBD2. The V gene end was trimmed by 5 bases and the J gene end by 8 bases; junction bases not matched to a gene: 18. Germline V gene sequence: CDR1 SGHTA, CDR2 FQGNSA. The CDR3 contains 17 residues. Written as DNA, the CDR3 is TGTGCCAGCAGCCACCCGAGGGCTAGCGGCCTTTTGGATGAGCAGTTCTTC. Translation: CASSHPRASGLLDEQFF.

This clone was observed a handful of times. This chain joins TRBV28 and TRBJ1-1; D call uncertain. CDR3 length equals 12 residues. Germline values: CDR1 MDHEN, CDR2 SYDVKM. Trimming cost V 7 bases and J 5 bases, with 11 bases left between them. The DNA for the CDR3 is TGTGCCAGCACCGTACACCGGACTGAAGCTTTCTTT. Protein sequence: CASTVHRTEAFF.

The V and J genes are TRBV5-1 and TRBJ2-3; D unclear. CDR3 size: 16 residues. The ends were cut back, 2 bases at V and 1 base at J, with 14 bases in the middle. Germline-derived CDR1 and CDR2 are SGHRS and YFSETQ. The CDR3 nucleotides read TGCGCCAGCAGCTTCTCCTCCCTTCCTGGCACAGATACGCAGTATTTT. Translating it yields CASSFSSLPGTDTQYF.

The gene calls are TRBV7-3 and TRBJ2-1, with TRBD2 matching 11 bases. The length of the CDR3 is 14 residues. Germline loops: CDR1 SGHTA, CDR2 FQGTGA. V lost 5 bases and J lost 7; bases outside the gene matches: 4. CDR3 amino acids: CASSPRTSGNEQFF. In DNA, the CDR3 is TGTGCCAGCAGCCCCCGGACTAGCGGGAATGAGCAGTTCTTC. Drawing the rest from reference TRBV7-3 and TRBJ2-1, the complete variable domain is GAGVSQTPSNKVTEKGKYVELRCDPISGHTALYWYRQSLGQGPEFLIYFQGTGAADDSGLPNDRFFAVRPEGSVSTLKIQRTERGDSAVYLCASSPRTSGNEQFFGPGTRLTVL.

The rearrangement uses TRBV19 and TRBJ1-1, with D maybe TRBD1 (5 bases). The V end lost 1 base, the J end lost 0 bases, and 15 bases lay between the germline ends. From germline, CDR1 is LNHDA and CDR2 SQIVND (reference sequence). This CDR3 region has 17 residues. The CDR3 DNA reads TGTGCCAGTAGTATAGGTCGGGGGATCTTCATGAACACTGAAGCTTTCTTT. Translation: CASSIGRGIFMNTEAFF. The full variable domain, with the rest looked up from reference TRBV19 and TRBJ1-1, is DGGITQSPKYLFRKEGQNVTLSCEQNLNHDAMYWYRQDPGQGLRLIYYSQIVNDFQKGDIAEGYSVSREKKESFPLTVTSAQKNPTAFYLCASSIGRGIFMNTEAFFGQGTRLTVV.